One and the same sample provided the 8 T cell receptor beta chains below, sequenced in a study of siplizumab effects on memory and regulatory T cells. Sequenced by immunoSEQ multiplex PCR; TCRdb stores in-frame clones only, minus some. The data contain about 100,000 clones, 94% of them singletons. What was sequenced was Tregs sorted from blood. These receptors were obtained from a human donor in good health.

This sequence joins TRBV19 and TRBJ1-5; D gene unclear. There are 15 residues in the CDR3. Germline V gene lookup returns CDR1 LNHDA and CDR2 SQIVND (reference sequence). V was clipped by 4 bases and J by 1 base, with 11 bases between them. CDR3: CASSREGASNQPQHF. The CDR3 nucleotides are TGTGCCAGTAGTAGGGAGGGTGCGAGCAATCAGCCCCAGCATTTT.

A remark on this clone: Other DNA sequences in this specimen translate into the identical CDR3. The chain uses TRBV5-1 and TRBJ1-3, with a tentative D call TRBD1 (6 bases). In germline, CDR1 is SGHRS, CDR2 YFSETQ. V shed 4 bases and J shed 3 bases, with 14 bases lying between them. The CDR3 has 15 amino acids. For the CDR3, the DNA is TGCGCCAGCAGCCTGGACAGTTATTATGGAAACACCATATATTTT. The encoded protein is CASSLDSYYGNTIYF.

V is TRBV27 and J is TRBJ1-5; 9 bases are shared with TRBD1. The trim removed 7 bases at V and 5 bases at J, leaving 9 bases unmatched. In germline, CDR1 is MNHEY, CDR2 SMNVEV (reference sequence). The CDR3 is 15 residues long. CDR3 region: CASKVGQGSYQPQHF. Written as DNA, the CDR3 is TGTGCCAGCAAAGTAGGACAGGGGTCTTATCAGCCCCAGCATTTT.

The chain uses TRBV6-5 and TRBJ2-1; unclear D gene. V was pared by 10 bases and J by 6 bases, with 13 bases between. Germline loops: CDR1 MNHEY, CDR2 SVGAGI. This CDR3 region has 12 residues. The CDR3 loop is CATQTPTNEQFF. In nucleotides, the CDR3 is TGTGCCACCCAGACTCCGACCAATGAGCAGTTCTTC.

The gene calls are TRBV28 and TRBJ1-6; a possible D gene is TRBD1 (5 bases). Germline assignment: CDR1 MDHEN and CDR2 SYDVKM. Deletions cut 7 bases from V and 10 bases from J, with 8 bases between. This CDR3 is built from 11 residues. CDR3 in DNA: TGTGCCAGCACCGGGGACTCACCCCTCCACTTT. Protein sequence: CASTGDSPLHF.

The gene calls are TRBV19 and TRBJ1-2, with 9 bases fitting TRBD1. The V gene's germline CDR1 is LNHDA and CDR2 SQIVND (reference sequence). Trimming cost V 5 bases and J 6 bases; bases outside gene matches: 10. This CDR3 is built from 15 residues. The CDR3 sequence is CASSFPRGQGDGYTF. The DNA of the CDR3 is TGTGCCAGTAGTTTCCCGAGGGGACAGGGTGATGGCTACACCTTC.

The chain is built from TRBV13 and TRBJ2-2; D is possibly TRBD2 (5 bases). V lost 1 base and J 7 bases, leaving 10 bases between the germline ends. This CDR3 has 14 amino acids. CDR1 is PRHDT and CDR2 is FYEKMQ in the germline V gene (reference sequence). The CDR3 is CASSLVREHGELFF. In nucleotides, the CDR3 is TGTGCCAGCAGCTTAGTGAGGGAACACGGGGAGCTGTTTTTT.

This clone was detected only once. This chain links TRBV29-1 with TRBJ1-5; D ambiguous. Germline CDR1 reads SQVTM; CDR2 reads ANQGSEA. The CDR3 is 13 residues long. With 4 bases removed from V and 2 bases from J, the gap between germline ends came to 9 bases. The CDR3 is CSVVAGGNQPQHF. The DNA of the CDR3 is TGCAGCGTTGTTGCAGGAGGCAATCAGCCCCAGCATTTT. The whole variable domain, remainder taken from reference TRBV29-1 and TRBJ1-5, is SAVISQKPSRDICQRGTSLTIQCQVDSQVTMMFWYRQQPGQSLTLIATANQGSEATYESGFVIDKFPISRPNLTFSTLTVSNMSPEDSSIYLCSVVAGGNQPQHFGDGTRLSIL.